A single sample is the source of the 16 T cell receptor beta chains below, sequenced in a study of blood T cell repertoires in COVID-19. Profiling relied on immunoSEQ multiplex PCR, and the TCRdb table lists in-frame clones only, not all of them. The data hold around 300,000 clones, with around nine tenths observed a single time. The sequencing sample was made of peripheral blood. These TCRs come from a man aged 45-65 years with acute or convalescent COVID-19.

V usage is TRBV6-5 and J usage is TRBJ2-2, with D possibly being TRBD1 (6 bases). CDR3 length: 15 amino acids. V lost 2 bases and J lost 5, with 12 bases in between. Germline CDR1 MNHEY, CDR2 SVGAGI. CDR3 residues: CASSYQGTGTGELFF. For the CDR3, the DNA is TGTGCCAGCAGTTACCAGGGTACAGGGACCGGGGAGCTGTTTTTT.

The V and J genes are TRBV5-1 and TRBJ2-7; TRBD1 is a possible D gene (6 bases). Between the trimmed V and J ends, which lost 0 bases and 6 bases, there was a span of 13 bases. The germline CDR1 and CDR2 sequences are SGHRS and YFSETQ. The CDR3 runs 14 residues. CDR3 sequence (DNA): TGCGCCAGCAGCTTGGCCAATGAGGGGGTCGAGCAGTACTTC. Encoded protein: CASSLANEGVEQYF.

As for this clone: This same CDR3 is encoded by further DNA sequences in the sample. The rearrangement uses TRBV12-3 or TRBV12-4 and TRBJ2-5, with D tentatively TRBD2 (6 bases). The CDR3 is 13 amino acids. Trimming removed 2 bases at V and 3 bases at J, with 7 bases between. CDR3 coding DNA: TGTGCCAGCAGTTTATGGGGGGAAGAGACCCAGTACTTC. It specifies CASSLWGEETQYF.

The chain uses TRBV18 and TRBJ2-7; 7 bases align to TRBD1. The CDR3 covers 12 residues. Germline V CDR1 and CDR2: KGHSH, LQKENI. The trim removed 5 bases at V and 3 bases at J, leaving 1 base unmatched. This chain's CDR3 is CASSRDSYEQYF. The CDR3 coding sequence is TGTGCCAGCTCAAGGGACAGCTACGAGCAGTACTTC.

The V gene is TRBV25-1, the J gene TRBJ2-2; D uncertain. Germline CDR1 MGHDK, CDR2 SYGVNS. The V gene lost 1 base and the J gene lost 1 base, with 4 bases spanning the gap. The CDR3 covers 14 residues. CDR3 residues: CASSEFMNTGELFF. DNA of the CDR3: TGTGCCAGCAGTGAATTCATGAACACCGGGGAGCTGTTTTTT.

This clone was counted a single time. The chain joins TRBV10-3 to TRBJ2-7; D possibly corresponds to TRBD1 (6 bases). Between the trimmed V and J ends, which lost 2 bases and 6 bases, there was a span of 8 bases. Germline CDR1 and CDR2: ENHRY and SYGVKD. CDR3 length equals 12 residues. CDR3 sequence: CAISEGGPEQYF. CDR3 nucleotide sequence: TGTGCCATCAGTGAGGGGGGCCCCGAGCAGTACTTC.

The V call is TRBV23-1, the J call TRBJ1-1; D is undetermined. TRBV23-1 is placed among ORFs of uncertain function. Trimming shortened V by 0 bases and J by 1 base, and 12 bases separated the two germline ends. This CDR3 is 16 amino acids long. CDR3 coding DNA: TGCGCCAGCAGTCAATCCGGAGAGAAGCAGAACACTGAAGCTTTCTTT. It specifies CASSQSGEKQNTEAFF.

The genes are TRBV2 and TRBJ2-7, with 11 bases identical to TRBD1. The CDR3 covers 18 residues. V lost 2 bases and J lost 5; bases outside the gene matches: 14. Germline V gene lookup returns CDR1 SNHLY and CDR2 FYNNEI. The CDR3 DNA sequence: TGTGCCAGCAGTGAATCCCCGTCCCGGACAGGGGGCGCAAACGAGCAGTACTTC. It yields the protein CASSESPSRTGGANEQYF.

The chain joins TRBV5-6 to TRBJ1-6; 7 bases are shared with TRBD1. Germline CDR1 is SGHDT and CDR2 is YYEEEE. The CDR3 contains 14 residues. The J segment lost 8 bases and the V segment lost 3 bases, leaving 5 bases of the junction unmatched. The CDR3 loop reads CASSSQGHDSPLHF. DNA of the CDR3: TGTGCCAGCAGCTCACAGGGGCATGATTCACCCCTCCACTTT.

This chain joins TRBV7-9 and TRBJ1-2; no clear D. The length of the CDR3 is 16 residues. V lost 5 bases and J 0 bases, leaving 16 bases between the germline ends. Germline CDR1 SEHNR, CDR2 FQNEAQ (reference sequence). The CDR3 DNA sequence: TGTGCCAGCAGCCACGGTGCGGGGATTACTAACTATGGCTACACCTTC. Translation gives CASSHGAGITNYGYTF. The full variable domain, in which reference TRBV7-9 and TRBJ1-2 provide the parts outside the CDR3, is DTGVSQNPRHKITKRGQNVTFRCDPISEHNRLYWYRQTLGQGPEFLTYFQNEAQLEKSRLLSDRFSAERPKGSFSTLEIQRTEQGDSAMYLCASSHGAGITNYGYTFGSGTRLTVV.

The chain employs TRBV7-9 and TRBJ1-4; a possible D gene is TRBD1 (5 bases). From germline, CDR1 is SEHNR and CDR2 FQNEAQ (reference sequence). With 1 base removed from V and 8 bases from J, the gap between germline ends came to 17 bases. The CDR3 spans 16 residues. CDR3 DNA sequence: TGTGCCAGCAGCTTAGGGGCAGGGCTCGGCAGGGAAAAACTGTTTTTT. Translated: CASSLGAGLGREKLFF.

The chain links TRBV27 to TRBJ1-1; D remains unclear. The CDR3 is 15 residues long. Germline CDR1 and CDR2: MNHEY and SMNVEV (reference sequence). Trimming took off 2 bases at V and 5 bases at J, with 15 bases between the two ends. CDR3 sequence reads: CASSLRAGVGTEAFF. In DNA form, the CDR3 reads TGTGCCAGCAGTTTAAGGGCCGGGGTCGGGACTGAAGCTTTCTTT.

This rearrangement joins TRBV30 to TRBJ2-7, with D perhaps matching TRBD2 (5 bases). The CDR3 runs to 13 residues. CDR1 and CDR2 from the germline V gene are GTSNPN and SVGIG (reference sequence). Deletions cut 0 bases from V and 12 bases from J, with 18 bases between. CDR3 nucleotide sequence: TGTGCCTGGAGTGTAGGGAGTCGGACGGGCCTGTACTTC. Protein: CAWSVGSRTGLYF.

V and J are TRBV7-3 and TRBJ2-3; 16 nucleotides line up with TRBD2. J was trimmed by 13 bases and V by 5 bases; bases with no gene match: 6. The CDR3 is 14 residues long. Germline lookup yields CDR1 SGHTA and CDR2 FQGTGA. The CDR3 loop reads CASSPGLAGGPEYF. The CDR3 DNA reads TGTGCCAGCAGCCCGGGACTAGCGGGGGGGCCGGAGTATTTT.

This chain connects TRBV6-5 to TRBJ1-5; D might be TRBD1 (6 bases). The ends were cut back, 7 bases at V and 6 bases at J, with 19 bases in the middle. The CDR3 length is 15 residues. In germline, CDR1 is MNHEY, CDR2 SVGAGI. The CDR3 sequence: CASTHRTEKGQPQHF. The CDR3 DNA is TGTGCCAGCACCCACCGGACAGAGAAGGGTCAGCCCCAGCATTTT.

The chain links TRBV4-2 to TRBJ2-5; D not resolved. The V gene's germline CDR1 is LGHNA and CDR2 YNFKEQ. V gave up 0 bases and J gave up 3 bases, with 5 bases separating them. The CDR3 runs to 13 residues. The CDR3 protein is CASSQEAKETQYF. CDR3 bases: TGTGCCAGCAGCCAAGAGGCAAAAGAGACCCAGTACTTC.